This T cell receptor (beta chain) is drawn from a study of CD8 T cells in Susac syndrome. From blood CD8+ and CD4+ T cells, the TCR beta chain was sequenced. Patients with stable or active relapsing-remitting disease, all of them treatment-naive, made up the multiple sclerosis controls. Reverse transcription of roughly 0.45 to 1 ug RNA was carried out with random hexamers. The immunoSEQ assay covered 54 Vbeta and 13 Jbeta segments for CDR3. TCRdb called the immunoSEQ multiplex PCR reads again in MiXCR, with one record for every CDR3 protein. The sample contains some 260,000 distinct CDR3 sequences, around 83% of which appear only once. This CDR3 spans 14 amino acids. CDR1 and CDR2 from the germline V gene are SQVTM and ANQGSEA. The V and J ends lost 5 bases and 3 bases, in that order; junction bases with no gene match: 6.

V gene TRBV29-1 combines with J gene TRBJ2-1; 8 positions agree with TRBD2. This sequence was found in a human donor with multiple sclerosis. The sample comprised CD8+ T cells from PBMCs. CDR3 nucleotide sequence: TGCAGCGTTATAACTAGCGGCCTCTACAATGAGCAGTTCTTC. This gives the protein CSVITSGLYNEQFF.